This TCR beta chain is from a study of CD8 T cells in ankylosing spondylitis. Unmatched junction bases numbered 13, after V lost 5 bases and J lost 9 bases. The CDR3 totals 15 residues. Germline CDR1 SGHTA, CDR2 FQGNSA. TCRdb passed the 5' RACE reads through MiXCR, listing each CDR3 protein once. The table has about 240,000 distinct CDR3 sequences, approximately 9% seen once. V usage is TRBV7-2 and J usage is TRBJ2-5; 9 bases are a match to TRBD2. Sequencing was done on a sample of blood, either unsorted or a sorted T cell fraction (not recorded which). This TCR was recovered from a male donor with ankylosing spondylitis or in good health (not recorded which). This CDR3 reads CASSTSTSGVWAQYF. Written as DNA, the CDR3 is TGTGCCAGCAGCACCTCGACTAGCGGTGTTTGGGCCCAGTACTTC.